The 24 T cell receptor beta chains below were found in one sample sequenced in a study of blood T cell repertoires in COVID-19. Repertoires were generated with immunoSEQ multiplex PCR, while TCRdb's copy carries only in-frame clones and drops some. The data hold some 65,000 clones, with over 75% observed a single time. Sequenced material: peripheral blood. Receptor source: an elderly man with acute or convalescent COVID-19.

The chain couples TRBV30 to TRBJ1-4; TRBD1 is a possible D gene (5 bases). The germline V gene encodes CDR1 GTSNPN and CDR2 SVGIG (reference sequence). The CDR3 has 15 amino acids. Trimming cost V 4 bases and J 6 bases, with 18 bases left between them. The CDR3 DNA reads as TGTGCCTGGACTGCGGGGCCGTTGAAGGATGAAAAACTGTTTTTT. Translated, it gives CAWTAGPLKDEKLFF.

V and J are TRBV28 and TRBJ1-2; D remains ambiguous. Germline lookup yields CDR1 MDHEN and CDR2 SYDVKM. CDR3 length equals 13 residues. Between the trimmed V and J ends, which lost 8 bases and 1 base, there was a span of 11 bases. The CDR3 bases are TGTGCCAGCCTCCTCGGCGGTAACTATGGCTACACCTTC. Amino acid sequence: CASLLGGNYGYTF.

V is TRBV6-5 and J is TRBJ1-2, with a possible D match to TRBD1 (6 bases). Trimming cost V 2 bases and J 4 bases, with 11 bases left between them. Germline V lookup: CDR1 MNHEY, CDR2 SVGAGI. The CDR3 runs to 14 residues. CDR3 in DNA: TGTGCCAGCAGTTACAACCCAGGGGTCTATGGCTACACCTTC. It encodes CASSYNPGVYGYTF.

The genes are TRBV29-1 and TRBJ1-2, with 8 bases that match TRBD1. J lost 4 bases, V lost 1 base, and 17 bases had no gene match. CDR1 and CDR2 (germline): SQVTM, ANQGSEA. This CDR3 has 18 residues. In DNA, the CDR3 is TGCAGCGTTGAAGGCCAGAGTCGGGGACGCAGGGGGCTCTATGGCTACACCTTC. Translated, it gives CSVEGQSRGRRGLYGYTF.

The chain combines TRBV4-1 with TRBJ1-4; 9 positions match TRBD1. The trim removed 1 base at V and 5 bases at J, leaving 2 bases unmatched. The germline V gene encodes CDR1 MGHRA and CDR2 YSYEKL. The CDR3 spans 15 residues. The CDR3 DNA is TGCGCCAGCAGCCAAGCCGGGACAGGGAATGAAAAACTGTTTTTT. This codes for CASSQAGTGNEKLFF.

V is TRBV5-1 and J is TRBJ2-3, with D perhaps TRBD1 (6 bases). The V end was cut by 0 bases, the J end by 2 bases, with 16 bases between. This CDR3 is built from 17 residues. The germline V gene encodes CDR1 SGHRS and CDR2 YFSETQ. CDR3 loop: CASSLGMDSLTTDTQYF. CDR3 sequence (DNA): TGCGCCAGCAGCTTGGGGATGGACAGCCTTACCACAGATACGCAGTATTTT.

This clone was observed a few times. The V and J genes are TRBV29-1 and TRBJ1-5, with D maybe TRBD1 (6 bases). Trimming cost V 7 bases and J 6 bases, with 19 bases left between them. There are 14 residues in the CDR3. Per germline, CDR1 SQVTM and CDR2 ANQGSEA. The DNA for the CDR3 is TGCAGCGCAACCGGGGGGACAATCGGTCAGCCCCAGCATTTT. Protein product: CSATGGTIGQPQHF.

The rearrangement joins TRBV7-2 to TRBJ2-6, with 7 positions matching TRBD2. The germline CDR1 and CDR2 sequences are SGHTA and FQGNSA. The CDR3 covers 17 residues. The V segment lost 3 bases and the J segment 2 bases; nucleotides outside the gene matches: 7. The DNA of the CDR3 is TGTGCCAGCAGCTTGAGAGGGGCGGGAGCTGGGGCCAACGTCCTGACTTTC. This encodes CASSLRGAGAGANVLTF. Combining the CDR3 with reference TRBV7-2 and TRBJ2-6 gives the whole variable domain GAGVSQSPSNKVTEKGKDVELRCDPISGHTALYWYRQSLGQGLEFLIYFQGNSAPDKSGLPSDRFSAERTGGSVSTLTIQRTQQEDSAVYLCASSLRGAGAGANVLTFGAGSRLTVL.

The chain uses TRBV24-1 and TRBJ2-2; 7 bases line up with TRBD1. Germline assignment: CDR1 KGHDR and CDR2 SFDVKD. V gave up 5 bases and J gave up 6 bases; unmatched junction bases: 5. The CDR3 is 14 amino acids. CDR3 amino acids: CATSADRDAGELFF. In nucleotides, the CDR3 is TGTGCCACCAGTGCCGACAGGGACGCCGGGGAGCTGTTTTTT.

V usage is TRBV6-2 or TRBV6-3 and J usage is TRBJ1-2; no clear D gene. The germline V gene has CDR1 MNHEY and CDR2 SVGEGT. V gave up 2 bases and J gave up 4 bases, with 8 bases separating them. This CDR3 spans 13 amino acids. CDR3 amino acids: CASSYVRTYGYTF. CDR3 sequence (DNA): TGTGCCAGCAGTTACGTCAGAACCTATGGCTACACCTTC.

This rearrangement joins TRBV7-2 to TRBJ2-2, with TRBD1 matching over 7 bases. Germline V CDR1 and CDR2: SGHTA, FQGNSA. The CDR3 spans 16 residues. With 6 bases clipped from V and 0 bases from J, the junction kept 7 bases outside the gene matches. The CDR3 spells CASSRPGQSNTGELFF. In nucleotides, the CDR3 is TGTGCCAGCAGTCGTCCGGGACAGTCGAACACCGGGGAGCTGTTTTTT.

The chain employs TRBV5-5 and TRBJ1-1; 12 bases map to TRBD1. The germline V gene encodes CDR1 SGHKS and CDR2 YYEKEE (reference sequence). J gave up 1 base and V 4 bases, and 11 bases lay outside the gene matches. The CDR3 extends over 18 amino acids. The CDR3 loop reads CASSGGTGGRGWNTEAFF. For the CDR3, the DNA is TGTGCCAGCAGCGGGGGGACAGGGGGCCGAGGATGGAACACTGAAGCTTTCTTT.

V is TRBV15 and J is TRBJ1-5, with D possibly matching TRBD1 (5 bases). From germline, CDR1 is LNHNV and CDR2 YYDKDF (reference sequence). CDR3 length equals 14 residues. With 5 bases removed from V and 2 bases from J, the gap between germline ends came to 10 bases. The CDR3 is CATSADNGNQPQHF. In DNA form, the CDR3 reads TGTGCCACCAGCGCGGACAACGGCAATCAGCCCCAGCATTTT.

This clone showed up just a few times. V and J are TRBV14 and TRBJ1-6; 9 positions match TRBD1. The CDR3 is made up of 14 amino acids. Germline CDR1 is SGHDN and CDR2 is FVKESK. The V segment lost 6 bases and the J segment 6 bases; nucleotides outside the gene matches: 3. CDR3 region: CASSRTGANSPLHF. CDR3 nucleotide sequence: TGTGCCAGCAGTCGGACAGGGGCTAATTCACCCCTCCACTTT.

The chain combines TRBV4-3 with TRBJ2-1; the match to TRBD2 covers 10 bases. V shed 1 base, J shed 8 bases, and the junction held 5 bases outside the gene matches. CDR1 and CDR2 (germline): LGHNA, YSLEER. CDR3 size: 15 residues. Here the CDR3 DNA reads TGCGCCAGCAGCCAAGGCCTACTAGCGGGACATGAGCAGTTCTTC. As protein: CASSQGLLAGHEQFF.

The V and J genes are TRBV25-1 and TRBJ1-2; a weak D match, TRBD1 (6 bases). Trimming stripped 6 bases from V and 7 bases from J, with 18 bases between. CDR3 length equals 14 residues. Germline V gene sequence: CDR1 MGHDK, CDR2 SYGVNS. CDR3: CASREQGLVGGYTF. The CDR3 nucleotides read TGTGCCAGCAGGGAACAGGGTCTTGTTGGTGGCTACACCTTC.

V gene TRBV4-1 combines with J gene TRBJ2-1; 8 nucleotides agree with TRBD2. This CDR3 has 17 residues. Germline lookup yields CDR1 MGHRA and CDR2 YSYEKL. With 0 bases clipped from V and 1 base from J, the junction kept 5 bases outside the gene matches. CDR3 amino acids: CASSQESGLASYNEQFF. The CDR3 nucleotides read TGCGCCAGCAGCCAAGAGAGCGGACTAGCTTCCTACAATGAGCAGTTCTTC.

This chain links TRBV29-1 with TRBJ2-1, with D unclear. This CDR3 has 12 residues. V lost 3 bases, J lost 12 bases, and 15 bases lay in between. The germline V gene has CDR1 SQVTM and CDR2 ANQGSEA. CDR3 protein: CSVDGLLVGQFF. The CDR3 DNA reads as TGCAGCGTTGATGGGCTCCTCGTCGGGCAGTTCTTC.

This chain connects TRBV7-9 to TRBJ2-1; 10 bases are a match to TRBD2. The J segment lost 8 bases and the V segment lost 4 bases, leaving 2 bases of the junction unmatched. CDR1 SEHNR and CDR2 FQNEAQ come from the germline V gene (reference sequence). The CDR3 is 13 residues long. CDR3 DNA sequence: TGTGCCAGCAGCTCTAGCGGGAGAGATGAGCAGTTCTTC. As protein: CASSSSGRDEQFF.

The genes are TRBV30 and TRBJ2-1, with D maybe TRBD1 (6 bases). The V gene's germline CDR1 is GTSNPN and CDR2 SVGIG (reference sequence). The CDR3 consists of 15 residues. V was shortened by 3 bases and J by 6 bases, with 18 bases between the two germline ends. The CDR3 is CAWSADRRRLNEQFF. The CDR3 nucleotides are TGTGCCTGGAGCGCTGACAGGCGGAGGCTCAATGAGCAGTTCTTC.

The chain carries TRBV7-2 and TRBJ2-7; unclear D gene. This CDR3 contains 15 residues. V gave up 2 bases and J gave up 0 bases, with 11 bases separating them. Germline V gene sequence: CDR1 SGHTA, CDR2 FQGNSA. CDR3 sequence (DNA): TGTGCCAGCAGCTTACAGGCTTTAAGCTCCTACGAGCAGTACTTC. As protein: CASSLQALSSYEQYF.

V usage is TRBV18 and J usage is TRBJ1-4; 9 bases fit TRBD1. The trim removed 5 bases at V and 7 bases at J, leaving 8 bases unmatched. Germline CDR1 and CDR2: KGHSH and LQKENI. This CDR3 contains 15 residues. The CDR3 loop reads CASSSGQGSREKLFF. CDR3 nucleotide sequence: TGTGCCAGCTCATCTGGACAGGGGTCTCGTGAAAAACTGTTTTTT.

The J gene is TRBJ1-1, the V gene TRBV12-3 or TRBV12-4; D might be TRBD1 (6 bases). The CDR3 has 12 amino acids. Trimming pared 6 bases from V and 4 bases from J, leaving 9 bases between. The chain's CDR3 is CASSQGGTEAFF. Here the CDR3 DNA reads TGTGCCAGCAGCCAAGGGGGCACTGAAGCTTTCTTT.

This clone was recorded a few times. This chain connects TRBV18 to TRBJ1-6; a possible D gene is TRBD1 (5 bases). Per the germline V gene, CDR1 is KGHSH and CDR2 is LQKENI. The CDR3 length is 15 residues. Trimming took 5 bases from V and 8 from J, leaving 16 bases between them. This CDR3 is CASSSASGEDSPLHF. CDR3 sequence (DNA): TGTGCCAGCTCATCCGCGTCGGGGGAGGATTCACCCCTCCACTTT.